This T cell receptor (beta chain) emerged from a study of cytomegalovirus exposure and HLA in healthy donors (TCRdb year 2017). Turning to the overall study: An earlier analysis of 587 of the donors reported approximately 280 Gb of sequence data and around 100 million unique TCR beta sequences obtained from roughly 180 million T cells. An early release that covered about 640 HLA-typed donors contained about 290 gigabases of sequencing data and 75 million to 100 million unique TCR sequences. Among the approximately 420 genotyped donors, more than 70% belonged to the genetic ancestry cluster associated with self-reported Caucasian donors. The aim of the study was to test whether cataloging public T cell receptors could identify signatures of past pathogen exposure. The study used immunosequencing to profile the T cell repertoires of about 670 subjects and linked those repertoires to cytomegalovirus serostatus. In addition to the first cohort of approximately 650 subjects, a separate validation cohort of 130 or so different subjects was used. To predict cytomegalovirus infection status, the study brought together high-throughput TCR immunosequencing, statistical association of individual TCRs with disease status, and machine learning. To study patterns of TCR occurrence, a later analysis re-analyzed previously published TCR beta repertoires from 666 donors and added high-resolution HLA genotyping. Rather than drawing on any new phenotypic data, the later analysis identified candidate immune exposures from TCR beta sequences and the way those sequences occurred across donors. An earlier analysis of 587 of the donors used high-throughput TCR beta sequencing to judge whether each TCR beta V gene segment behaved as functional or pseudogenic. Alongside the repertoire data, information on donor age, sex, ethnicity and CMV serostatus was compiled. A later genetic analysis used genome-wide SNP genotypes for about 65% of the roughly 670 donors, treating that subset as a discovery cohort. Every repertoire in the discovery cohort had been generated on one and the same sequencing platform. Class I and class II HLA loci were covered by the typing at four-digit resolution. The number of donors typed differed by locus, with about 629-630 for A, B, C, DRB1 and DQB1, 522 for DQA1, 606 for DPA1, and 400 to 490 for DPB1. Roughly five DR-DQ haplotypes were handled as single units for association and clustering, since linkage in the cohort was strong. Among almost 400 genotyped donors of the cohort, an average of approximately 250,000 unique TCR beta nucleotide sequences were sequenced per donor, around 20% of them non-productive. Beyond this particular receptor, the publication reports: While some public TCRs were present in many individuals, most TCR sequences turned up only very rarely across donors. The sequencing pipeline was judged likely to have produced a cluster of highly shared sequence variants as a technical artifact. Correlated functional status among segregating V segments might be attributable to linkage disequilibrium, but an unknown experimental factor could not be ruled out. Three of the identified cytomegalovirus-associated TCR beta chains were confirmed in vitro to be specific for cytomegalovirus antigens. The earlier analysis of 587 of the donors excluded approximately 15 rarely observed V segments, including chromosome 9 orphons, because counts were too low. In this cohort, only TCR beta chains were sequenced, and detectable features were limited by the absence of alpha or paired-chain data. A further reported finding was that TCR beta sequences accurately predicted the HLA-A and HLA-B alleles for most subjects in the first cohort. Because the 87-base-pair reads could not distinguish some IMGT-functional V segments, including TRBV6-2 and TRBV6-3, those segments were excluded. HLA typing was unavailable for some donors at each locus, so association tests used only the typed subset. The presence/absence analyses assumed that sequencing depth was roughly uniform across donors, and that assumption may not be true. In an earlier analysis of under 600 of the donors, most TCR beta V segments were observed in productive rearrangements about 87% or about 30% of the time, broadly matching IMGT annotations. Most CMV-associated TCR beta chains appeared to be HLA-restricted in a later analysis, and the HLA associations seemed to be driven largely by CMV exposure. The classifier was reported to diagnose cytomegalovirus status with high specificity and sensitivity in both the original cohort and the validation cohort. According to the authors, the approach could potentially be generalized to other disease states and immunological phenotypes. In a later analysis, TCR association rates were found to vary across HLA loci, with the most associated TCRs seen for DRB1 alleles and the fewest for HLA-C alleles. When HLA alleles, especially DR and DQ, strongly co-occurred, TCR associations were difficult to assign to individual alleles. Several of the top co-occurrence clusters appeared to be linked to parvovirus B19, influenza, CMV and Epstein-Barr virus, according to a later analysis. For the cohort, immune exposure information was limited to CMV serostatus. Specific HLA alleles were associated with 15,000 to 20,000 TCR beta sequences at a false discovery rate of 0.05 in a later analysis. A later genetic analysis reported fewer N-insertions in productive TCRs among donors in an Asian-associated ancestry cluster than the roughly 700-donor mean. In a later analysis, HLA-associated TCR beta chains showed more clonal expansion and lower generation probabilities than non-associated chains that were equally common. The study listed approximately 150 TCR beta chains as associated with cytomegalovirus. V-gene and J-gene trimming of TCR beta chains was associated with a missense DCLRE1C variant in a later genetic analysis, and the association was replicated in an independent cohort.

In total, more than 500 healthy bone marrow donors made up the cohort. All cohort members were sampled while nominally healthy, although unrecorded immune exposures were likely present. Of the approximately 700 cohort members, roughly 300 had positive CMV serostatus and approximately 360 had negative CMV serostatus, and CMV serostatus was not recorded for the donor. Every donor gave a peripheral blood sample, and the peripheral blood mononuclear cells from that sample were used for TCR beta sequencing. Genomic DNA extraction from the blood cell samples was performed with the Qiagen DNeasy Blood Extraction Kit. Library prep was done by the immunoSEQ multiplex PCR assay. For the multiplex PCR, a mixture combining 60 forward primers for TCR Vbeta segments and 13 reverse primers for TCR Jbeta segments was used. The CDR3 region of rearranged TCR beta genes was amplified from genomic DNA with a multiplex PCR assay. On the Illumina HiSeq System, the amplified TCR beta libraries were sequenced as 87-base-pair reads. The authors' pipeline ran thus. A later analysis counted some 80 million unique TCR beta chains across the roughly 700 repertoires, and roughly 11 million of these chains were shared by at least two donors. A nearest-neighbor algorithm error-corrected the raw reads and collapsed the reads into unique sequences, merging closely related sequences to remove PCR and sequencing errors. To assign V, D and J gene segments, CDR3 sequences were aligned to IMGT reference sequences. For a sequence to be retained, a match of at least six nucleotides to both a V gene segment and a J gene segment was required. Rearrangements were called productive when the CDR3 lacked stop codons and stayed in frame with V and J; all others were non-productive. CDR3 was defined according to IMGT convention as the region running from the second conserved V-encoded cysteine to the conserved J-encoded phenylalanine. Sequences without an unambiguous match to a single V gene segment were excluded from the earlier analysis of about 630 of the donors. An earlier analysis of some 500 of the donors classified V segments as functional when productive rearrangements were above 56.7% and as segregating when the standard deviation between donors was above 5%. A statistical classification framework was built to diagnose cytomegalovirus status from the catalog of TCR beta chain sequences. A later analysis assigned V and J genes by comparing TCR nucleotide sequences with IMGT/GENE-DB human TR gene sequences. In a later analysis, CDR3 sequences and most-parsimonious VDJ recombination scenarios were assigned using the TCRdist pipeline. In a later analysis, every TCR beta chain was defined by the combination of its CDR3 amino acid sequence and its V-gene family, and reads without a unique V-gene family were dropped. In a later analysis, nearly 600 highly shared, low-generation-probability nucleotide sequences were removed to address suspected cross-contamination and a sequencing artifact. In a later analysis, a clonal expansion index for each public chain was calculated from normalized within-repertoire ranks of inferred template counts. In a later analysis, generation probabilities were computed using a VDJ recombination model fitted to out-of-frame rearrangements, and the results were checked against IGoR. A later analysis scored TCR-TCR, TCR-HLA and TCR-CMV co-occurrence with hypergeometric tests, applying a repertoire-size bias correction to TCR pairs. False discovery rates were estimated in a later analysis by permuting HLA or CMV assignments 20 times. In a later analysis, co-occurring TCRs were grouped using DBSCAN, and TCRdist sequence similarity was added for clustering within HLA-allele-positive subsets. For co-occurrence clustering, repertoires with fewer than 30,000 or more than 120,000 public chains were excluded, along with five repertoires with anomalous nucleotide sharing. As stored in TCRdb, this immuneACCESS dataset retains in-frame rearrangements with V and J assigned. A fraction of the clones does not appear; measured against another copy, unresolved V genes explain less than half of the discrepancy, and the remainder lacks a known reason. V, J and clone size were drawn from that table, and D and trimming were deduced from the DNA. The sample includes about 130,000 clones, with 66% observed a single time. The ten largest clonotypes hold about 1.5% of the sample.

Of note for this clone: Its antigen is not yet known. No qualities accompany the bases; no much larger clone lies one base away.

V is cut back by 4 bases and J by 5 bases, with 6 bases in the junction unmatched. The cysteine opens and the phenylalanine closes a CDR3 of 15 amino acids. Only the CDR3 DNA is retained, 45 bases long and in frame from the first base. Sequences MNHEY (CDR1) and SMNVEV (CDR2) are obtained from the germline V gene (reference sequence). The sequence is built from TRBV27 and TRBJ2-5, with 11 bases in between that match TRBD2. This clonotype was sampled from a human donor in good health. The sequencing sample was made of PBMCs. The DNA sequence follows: TGTGCCAGCAGTTCGGGGACTAGCGGCGTCGAGACCCAGTACTTC. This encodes CASSSGTSGVETQYF.